The 13 T cell receptor beta chains presented below share a single source sample, sequenced in a study of blood T cell repertoires in COVID-19. Some clones are missing from TCRdb's copy, which holds only in-frame ones; the method was immunoSEQ multiplex PCR. The sample contains around 140,000 clones, roughly nine tenths of which appear only once. Sequencing was carried out using peripheral blood. These receptors originate from a woman between 65 and 79 years old with COVID-19, enrolled during active disease.

V and J are TRBV7-2 and TRBJ2-7; 11 bases match TRBD2. The trim removed 5 bases at V and 7 bases at J, leaving 7 bases unmatched. From germline, CDR1 is SGHTA and CDR2 FQGNSA. The CDR3 is made up of 14 amino acids. As DNA, the CDR3 is TGTGCCAGCAGCCCGGGACTAGCGGTAGAAGAGCAGTACTTC. Translated, it gives CASSPGLAVEEQYF.

The V and J genes are TRBV28 and TRBJ1-1; a weak D match, TRBD1 (6 bases). This CDR3 is built from 13 residues. Germline V lookup: CDR1 MDHEN, CDR2 SYDVKM. Trimming pared 7 bases from V and 5 bases from J, leaving 14 bases between. CDR3 sequence (DNA): TGTGCCAGCACCACAGGGTCGAGAACTGAAGCTTTCTTT. Amino acids: CASTTGSRTEAFF. The entire variable domain, with the rest obtained from reference TRBV28 and TRBJ1-1, is as follows: DVKVTQSSRYLVKRTGEKVFLECVQDMDHENMFWYRQDPGLGLRLIYFSYDVKMKEKGDIPEGYSVSREKKERFSLILESASTNQTSMYLCASTTGSRTEAFFGQGTRLTVV.

CDR3 coding DNA: TGCGCCAGCAGCCCCTTACAGGGGGCGGGAACCGGGGAGCTGTTTTTT. Translation: CASSPLQGAGTGELFF. The rearrangement links TRBV5-1 to TRBJ2-2, with TRBD1 matching over 9 bases. Germline assignment: CDR1 SGHRS and CDR2 YFSETQ. Germline trimming cut 4 bases from V and 5 bases from J; bases unmatched to any gene: 9. The CDR3 is 16 residues long.

The rearrangement uses TRBV4-1 and TRBJ2-7; D gene uncertain. Trimming removed 1 base from V and 2 bases from J, with 6 bases in between. There are 13 residues in the CDR3. Germline CDR1 is MGHRA and CDR2 is YSYEKL. The CDR3 nucleotides read TGCGCCAGCAGCCAAGTATATCCCTACGAGCAGTACTTC. It translates to CASSQVYPYEQYF.

The rearrangement joins TRBV6-5 to TRBJ1-1; a weak D match, TRBD1 (6 bases). Germline-derived CDR1 and CDR2 are MNHEY and SVGAGI. The ends were cut back, 6 bases at V and 2 bases at J, with 16 bases in the middle. The CDR3 spans 15 residues. The CDR3 DNA follows: TGTGCCAGCAGGACTACGACAGGACCAAACACTGAAGCTTTCTTT. It codes for CASRTTTGPNTEAFF.

The DNA of the CDR3 is TGTGCCAGCGTACAAGGGAGAGGGGGAGACACTGAAGCTTTCTTT. It yields the protein CASVQGRGGDTEAFF. The rearrangement links TRBV2 to TRBJ1-1; maybe TRBD1 (6 bases). V lost 8 bases and J 3 bases, leaving 19 bases between the germline ends. Germline CDR1 SNHLY, CDR2 FYNNEI. This CDR3 contains 15 residues.

In nucleotides, the CDR3 is TGTGCCAGTAGTGCTCGGGACAGGACCAACTATGGCTACACCTTC. Protein: CASSARDRTNYGYTF. The V and J genes are TRBV19 and TRBJ1-2, with 8 bases matching TRBD1. Trimming at V came to 5 bases and at J to 2 bases, leaving 7 bases not matched to a gene. Germline V gives CDR1 LNHDA, CDR2 SQIVND (reference sequence). The CDR3 consists of 15 residues.

V is TRBV30 and J is TRBJ1-6, with D possibly TRBD1 on 5 matching bases. V was cut by 7 bases and J by 6 bases, with 13 bases left in between. CDR1 is GTSNPN and CDR2 is SVGIG in the germline V gene (reference sequence). The CDR3 loop spans 13 amino acids. CDR3 residues: CASGHLGNSPLHF. Written as DNA, the CDR3 is TGTGCCTCAGGACACTTAGGTAATTCACCCCTCCACTTT.

This clone was observed once. CDR3 amino acids: CASSSLGRSGGAYNEQFF. As DNA, the CDR3 is TGTGCCAGCAGTTCCCTGGGGCGGAGCGGGGGGGCCTACAATGAGCAGTTCTTC. The gene calls are TRBV28 and TRBJ2-1, with 10 bases that match TRBD2. The germline gives CDR1 MDHEN, CDR2 SYDVKM. With 4 bases clipped from V and 2 bases from J, the junction kept 11 bases outside the gene matches. The CDR3 length is 18 residues.

This clone came up once. The chain combines TRBV28 with TRBJ1-6; D ambiguous. Germline assignment: CDR1 MDHEN and CDR2 SYDVKM. Trimming pared 8 bases from V and 0 bases from J, leaving 8 bases between. CDR3 length: 14 amino acids. CDR3 residues: CASWASSYNSPLHF. Here the CDR3 DNA reads TGTGCCAGCTGGGCCAGCTCCTATAATTCACCCCTCCACTTT.

The rearrangement uses TRBV6-4 and TRBJ2-2; possible D gene TRBD2, 5 bases. Germline V CDR1 and CDR2: MRHNA, SNTAGT. This CDR3 contains 16 residues. V lost 4 bases, J lost 4 bases, and 16 bases lay in between. The CDR3 here is CASSVAPGGGTGELFF. In DNA form, the CDR3 reads TGTGCCAGCAGTGTGGCCCCCGGAGGAGGCACCGGGGAGCTGTTTTTT.

This clone has just one count. This chain connects TRBV7-9 to TRBJ2-4; the D gene is possibly TRBD1 (5 bases). The CDR3 consists of 12 residues. V lost 5 bases and J lost 9, with 11 bases in between. Germline V CDR1 and CDR2: SEHNR, FQNEAQ (reference sequence). The CDR3 nucleotides are TGTGCCAGCAGCCCGCTAGACAGCATTCAGTACTTC. Translating it yields CASSPLDSIQYF.

This sequence joins TRBV6-2 or TRBV6-3 and TRBJ2-1; 8 bases agree with TRBD2. After removal of 5 bases from V and 6 bases from J, the junction contained 18 bases not matched to a gene. Germline CDR1 and CDR2: MNHEY and SVGEGT. CDR3 length: 18 residues. CDR3 bases: TGTGCCAGCAGTGGGTGGGATGGACTAGCTCCATTGGTCAATGAGCAGTTCTTC. This codes for CASSGWDGLAPLVNEQFF.